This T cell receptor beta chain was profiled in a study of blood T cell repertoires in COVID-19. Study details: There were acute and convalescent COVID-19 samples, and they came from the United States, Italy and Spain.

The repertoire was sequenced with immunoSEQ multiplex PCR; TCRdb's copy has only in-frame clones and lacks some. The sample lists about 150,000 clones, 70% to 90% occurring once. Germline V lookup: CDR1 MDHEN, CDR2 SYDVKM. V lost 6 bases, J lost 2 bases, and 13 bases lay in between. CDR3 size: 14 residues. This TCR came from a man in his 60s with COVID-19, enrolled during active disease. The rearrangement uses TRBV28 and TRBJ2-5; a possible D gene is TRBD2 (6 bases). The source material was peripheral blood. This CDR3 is CASRGGLLQETQYF. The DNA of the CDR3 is TGTGCCAGCAGGGGGGGACTCCTTCAAGAGACCCAGTACTTC. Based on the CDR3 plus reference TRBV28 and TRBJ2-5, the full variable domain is DVKVTQSSRYLVKRTGEKVFLECVQDMDHENMFWYRQDPGLGLRLIYFSYDVKMKEKGDIPEGYSVSREKKERFSLILESASTNQTSMYLCASRGGLLQETQYFGPGTRLLVL.